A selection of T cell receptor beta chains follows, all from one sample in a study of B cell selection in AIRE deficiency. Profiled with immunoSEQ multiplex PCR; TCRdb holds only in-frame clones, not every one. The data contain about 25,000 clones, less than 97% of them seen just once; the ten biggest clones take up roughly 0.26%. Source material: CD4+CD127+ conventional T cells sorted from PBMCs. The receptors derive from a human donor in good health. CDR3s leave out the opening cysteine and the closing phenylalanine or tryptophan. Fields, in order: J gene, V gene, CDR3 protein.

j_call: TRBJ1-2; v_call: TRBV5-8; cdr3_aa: ASNYRVGYGYT
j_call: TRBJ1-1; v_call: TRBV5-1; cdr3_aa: ASSGDRGFVTEAF
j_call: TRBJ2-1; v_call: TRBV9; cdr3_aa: ASSPFNGGEHNEQF
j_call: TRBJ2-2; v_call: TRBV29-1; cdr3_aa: SVSRVGYTGELF
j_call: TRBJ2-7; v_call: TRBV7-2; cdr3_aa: ASRKPGTGGEEQY
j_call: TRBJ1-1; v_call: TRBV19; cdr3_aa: ASTGDPSGHFMNTEAF
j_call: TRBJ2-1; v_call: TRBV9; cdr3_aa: ASSVGGGLVDNEQF
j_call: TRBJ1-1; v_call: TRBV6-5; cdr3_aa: ASRGGWSTEAF
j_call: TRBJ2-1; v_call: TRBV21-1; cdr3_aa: ASSKKGGTGEGNEQF
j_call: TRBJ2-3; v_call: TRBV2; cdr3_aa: ASSEVERSTDTQY
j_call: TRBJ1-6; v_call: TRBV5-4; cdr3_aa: ASSLGSGSSYNSPLH
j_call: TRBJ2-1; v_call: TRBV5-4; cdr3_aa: ASSLAVMSSYNEQF
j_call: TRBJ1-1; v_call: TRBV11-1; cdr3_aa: ASSLPIEEEAF
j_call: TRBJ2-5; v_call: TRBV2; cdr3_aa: ASMGFGGETQY
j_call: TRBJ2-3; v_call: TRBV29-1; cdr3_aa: SHGKGKPYDTQY
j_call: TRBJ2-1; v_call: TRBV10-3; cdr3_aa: AISRTGTSENEQF
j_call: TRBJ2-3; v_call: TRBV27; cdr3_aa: ASATPQGSTDTQY
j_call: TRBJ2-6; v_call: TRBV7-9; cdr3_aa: ASSLGGPGANVLT
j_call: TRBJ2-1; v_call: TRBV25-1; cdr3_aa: ASSELAGGSQANNEQF
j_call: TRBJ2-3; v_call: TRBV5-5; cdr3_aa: ASSRSTDTQY
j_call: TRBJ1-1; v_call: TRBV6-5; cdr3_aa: ASSRDPTEAF
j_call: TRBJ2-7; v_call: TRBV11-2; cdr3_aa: ASSLGRTRNEQY
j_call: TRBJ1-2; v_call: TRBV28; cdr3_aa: ASTDGYGYT
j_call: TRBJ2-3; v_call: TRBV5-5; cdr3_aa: ASSSPRDRADTQY
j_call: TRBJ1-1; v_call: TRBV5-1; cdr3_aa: ASSLETEAF
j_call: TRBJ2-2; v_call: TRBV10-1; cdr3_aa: ASRGQGIGELF
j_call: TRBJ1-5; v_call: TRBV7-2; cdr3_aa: ASSRGQVVSPQH
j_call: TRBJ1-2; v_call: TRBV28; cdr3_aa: ASRDHYGYT
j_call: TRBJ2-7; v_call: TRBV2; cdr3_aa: ASSLGGDYEQY
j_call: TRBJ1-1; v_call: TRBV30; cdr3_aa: AWNSDGNTEAF
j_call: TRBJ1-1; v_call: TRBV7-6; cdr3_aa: ASSVDLNTEAF
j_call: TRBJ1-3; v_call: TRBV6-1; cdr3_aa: ASSDQGLTSGNTIY
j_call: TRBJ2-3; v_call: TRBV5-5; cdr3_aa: ASSAEGGTSRDTQY
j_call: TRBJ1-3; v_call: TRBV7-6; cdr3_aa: ASSLSWTENTIY
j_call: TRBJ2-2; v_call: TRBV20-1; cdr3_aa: SARRSGELF
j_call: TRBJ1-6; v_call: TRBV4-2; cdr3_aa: ASSLEFGDPNSPLH
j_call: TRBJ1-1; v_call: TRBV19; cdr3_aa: ASSVETANTEAF
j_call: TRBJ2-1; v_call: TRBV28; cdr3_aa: ASSETSGGINKQF
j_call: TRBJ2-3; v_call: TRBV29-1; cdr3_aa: SGLAGTSTDTQY
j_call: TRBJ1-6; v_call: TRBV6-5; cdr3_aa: ASSEADYNSPLH
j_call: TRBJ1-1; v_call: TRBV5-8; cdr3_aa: TSSLVASLKNTEAF
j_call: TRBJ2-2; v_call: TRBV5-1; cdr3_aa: ASSVGTSGGYTGELF
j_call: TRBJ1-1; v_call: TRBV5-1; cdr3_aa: ASSFTGQGNTEAF
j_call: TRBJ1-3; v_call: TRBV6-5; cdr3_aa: ATKILRNPGNTIY
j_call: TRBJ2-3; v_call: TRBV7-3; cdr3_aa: ASSFGAGGRTDTQY
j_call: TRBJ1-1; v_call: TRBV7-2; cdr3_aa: ASTQSQGMNTEAF
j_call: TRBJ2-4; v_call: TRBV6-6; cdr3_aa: ASSYKQREKGN
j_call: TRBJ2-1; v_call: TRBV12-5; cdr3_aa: ASGLDVGGPSNEQF
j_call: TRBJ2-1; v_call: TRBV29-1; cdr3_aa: SVSPRAKQF
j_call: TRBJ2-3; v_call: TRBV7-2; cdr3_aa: ASSINPTDTQY
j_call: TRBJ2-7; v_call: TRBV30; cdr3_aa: AWCPGDGYEQY
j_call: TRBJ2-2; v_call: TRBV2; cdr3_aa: ASRERGGEDTGELF
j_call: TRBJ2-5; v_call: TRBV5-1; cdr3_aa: ASSPGQGGETQY
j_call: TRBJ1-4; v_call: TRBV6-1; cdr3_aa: ASRGANEKLF
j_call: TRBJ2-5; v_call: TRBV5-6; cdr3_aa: ASSLWPRETQY
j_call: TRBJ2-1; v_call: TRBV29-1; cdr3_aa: SVQGGSGYNEQF